The sequence of this T cell receptor (beta chain) was determined in a study of T cells in Graves' hyperthyroidism and ophthalmopathy. This clonotype was detected many times. Antigen specificity is unknown. Based on clinical symptoms, serum thyroxine and TRAb, thyroid ultrasound and orbital computed tomography, diagnoses were reached. PBMCs were collected from an approximately 10 ml volume of fresh peripheral blood. The length of the CDR3 is 16 residues. Germline values: CDR1 DFQATT, CDR2 SNEGSKA (reference sequence). Losses at the gene ends were 3 bases for V and 4 bases for J; bases not matched to a gene: 11. TCR beta CDR3 regions were amplified from RNA transcripts. The HTBI primer set served for first-round RT-PCR of the TCR CDR3. TCRdb ran MiXCR on the multiplex PCR reads and lists one entry per CDR3 protein. The sample lists about 640,000 distinct CDR3 sequences, more than 14% seen once, with roughly an eighth in the top ten.

Whole-study findings and limits: Most clonotypes that expanded in the thyroid above 0.001 also showed up in blood. From stable hyperthyroidism, ophthalmopathy was set apart by a 13 V-J model.

Sequences were obtained from blood. The genes are TRBV20-1 and TRBJ2-5, with 10 bases that match TRBD1. This TCR came from a woman aged 50 to 60 with Graves' ophthalmopathy. DNA of the CDR3: TGCAGTGCTAGGAGTACGGGACAGGGGCCTCGAGAGACCCAGTACTTC. It specifies CSARSTGQGPRETQYF.